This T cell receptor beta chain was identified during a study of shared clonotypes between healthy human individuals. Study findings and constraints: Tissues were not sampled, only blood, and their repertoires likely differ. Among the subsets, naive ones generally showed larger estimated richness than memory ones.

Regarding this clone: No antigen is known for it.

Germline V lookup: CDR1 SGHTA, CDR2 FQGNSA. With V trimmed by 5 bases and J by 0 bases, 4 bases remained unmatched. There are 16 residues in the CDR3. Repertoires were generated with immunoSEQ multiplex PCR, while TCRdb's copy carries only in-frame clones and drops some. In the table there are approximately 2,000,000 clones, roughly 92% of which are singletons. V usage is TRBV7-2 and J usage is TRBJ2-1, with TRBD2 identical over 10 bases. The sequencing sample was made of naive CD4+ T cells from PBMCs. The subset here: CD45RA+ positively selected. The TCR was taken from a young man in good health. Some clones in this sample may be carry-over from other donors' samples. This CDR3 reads CASSPGLASSYNEQFF. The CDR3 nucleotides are TGTGCCAGCAGCCCGGGACTAGCGAGCTCCTACAATGAGCAGTTCTTC.